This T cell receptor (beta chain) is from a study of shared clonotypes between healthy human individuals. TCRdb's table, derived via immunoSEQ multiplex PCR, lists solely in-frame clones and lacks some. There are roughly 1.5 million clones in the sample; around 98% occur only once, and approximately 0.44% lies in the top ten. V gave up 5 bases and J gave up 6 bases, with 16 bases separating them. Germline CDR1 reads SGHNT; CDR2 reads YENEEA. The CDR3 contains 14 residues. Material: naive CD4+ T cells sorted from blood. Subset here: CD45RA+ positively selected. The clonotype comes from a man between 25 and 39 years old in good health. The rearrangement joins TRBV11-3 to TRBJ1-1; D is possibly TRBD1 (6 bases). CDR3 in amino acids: CASSPTGASAEAFF. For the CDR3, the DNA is TGTGCCAGCAGCCCGACAGGAGCGTCTGCTGAAGCTTTCTTT.